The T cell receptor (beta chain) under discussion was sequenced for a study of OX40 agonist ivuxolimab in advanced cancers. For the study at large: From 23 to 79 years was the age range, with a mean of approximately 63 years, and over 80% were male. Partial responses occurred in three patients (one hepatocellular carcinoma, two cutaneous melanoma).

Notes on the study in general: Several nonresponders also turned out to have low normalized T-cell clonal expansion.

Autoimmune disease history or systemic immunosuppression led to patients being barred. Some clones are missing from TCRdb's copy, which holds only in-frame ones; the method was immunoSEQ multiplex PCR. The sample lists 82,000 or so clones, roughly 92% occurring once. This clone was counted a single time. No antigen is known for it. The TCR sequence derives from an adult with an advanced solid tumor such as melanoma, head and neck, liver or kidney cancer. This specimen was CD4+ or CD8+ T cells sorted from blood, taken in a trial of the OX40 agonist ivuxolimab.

The CDR3 protein is CASSLDGAPTDTQYF. CDR3 nucleotide sequence: TGCGCCAGCAGCTTAGACGGGGCCCCCACAGATACGCAGTATTTT. V gene TRBV5-1 combines with J gene TRBJ2-3, with D perhaps given as TRBD1 or TRBD2 (5 bases each). Germline-derived CDR1 and CDR2 are SGHRS and YFSETQ. Trimming left V 2 bases short and J 2 bases short, with 12 bases between. The CDR3 runs to 15 residues.